This TCR beta chain was identified during a study of early T cells in non-severe SARS-CoV-2 infection. Points from the study as a whole: Database matching using VDJdb favored anti-spike CD8 responses, with private and CD4 specificities left missing.

Concerning this clonotype itself: Its antigen remains unidentified.

This CDR3 region has 15 residues. V was trimmed by 0 bases and J by 5 bases, leaving 14 bases between them. Germline lookup yields CDR1 SGDLS and CDR2 YYNGEE. Attached unique molecular identifiers marked individual cDNA molecules. TCRdb fed the 5' RACE reads into MiXCR, producing one record per CDR3 protein. The data show some 80,000 distinct CDR3 sequences, 9% to 15% seen once. Source: whole blood, taken at baseline. The receptor was derived from an adult who was a healthcare worker with PCR-confirmed SARS-CoV-2 infection or an uninfected control (not recorded which). The donor label of this sample is uncertain. The gene calls are TRBV9 and TRBJ2-5, with D possibly being TRBD1 (5 bases). This CDR3 is CASSVGSRAWETQYF. The CDR3 nucleotides are TGTGCCAGCAGCGTAGGAAGCAGGGCCTGGGAGACCCAGTACTTC.